The clone carrying this TCR beta chain was recorded many times. Its antigen is not identified. This sample was included in a study of identical twins. General study points: The more abundant beta clonotypes in cord blood had fewer insertions, and memory repertoires did not show this. Within beta out-of-frame sequences, the excess sharing observed between twins was weaker. Donors were not followed over many years; analysis was cross-sectional.

Through template switching, a universal primer site was introduced, and the cDNA contained unique molecular identifiers. Using its own MiXCR run on the 5' RACE reads, TCRdb lists one record per CDR3 protein. The profile shows 350,000 to 400,000 distinct CDR3 sequences, roughly 9% of them singletons. CDR1 SNHLY and CDR2 FYNNEI come from the germline V gene. V dropped 0 bases and J dropped 6 bases, with 5 bases sitting between them. The CDR3 spans 13 residues. Sequences were obtained from naive T cells sorted from blood. The chain carries TRBV2 and TRBJ2-2; D is ambiguous. This sequence was found in a woman aged 45-59 years in good health. CDR3 nucleotides: TGTGCCAGCAGTGAAGCGCAGGCCGGGGAGCTGTTTTTT. Its protein product is CASSEAQAGELFF. The whole variable domain, remainder taken from reference TRBV2 and TRBJ2-2, is EPEVTQTPSHQVTQMGQEVILRCVPISNHLYFYWYRQILGQKVEFLVSFYNNEISEKSEIFDDQFSVERPDGSNFTLKIRSTKLEDSAMYFCASSEAQAGELFFGEGSRLTVL.